Here is one T cell receptor (beta chain) with its context. What it recognizes is unknown. There are 15 residues in the CDR3. The junction had 9 bases not matched to a gene; V was cut back by 8 bases and J by 7 bases. Looked up from germline, CDR1 is SNHLY and CDR2 is FYNNEI. The entry originates in a study of shared clonotypes between healthy human individuals. As for the study in general: Samples came from a couple of female and a few male donors aged 18 to 49. Three plates were used per donor for CD4 naive, three for CD4 memory, two for CD8 naive and one for CD8 memory. Notes on the study in general: Rarefaction gave evidence that sorted-subset sequencing remained incomplete despite large depth.

Using immunoSEQ multiplex PCR, the repertoire was profiled, and TCRdb retains in-frame clones only, with some absent. The sample has 2,100,000 or so clones; 90% to 96% are singletons. V gene TRBV2 combines with J gene TRBJ2-2; 11 bases are a match to TRBD2. The sequence came from a man aged 18-30 years in good health. Sequenced sample: naive CD4+ T cells sorted from blood. The sample's subset: CD45RA+ positively selected. CDR3 DNA sequence: TGTGCCAGCTGCTTAGTAGCGGGAGGGAACGGGGAGCTGTTTTTT. Its protein product is CASCLVAGGNGELFF.